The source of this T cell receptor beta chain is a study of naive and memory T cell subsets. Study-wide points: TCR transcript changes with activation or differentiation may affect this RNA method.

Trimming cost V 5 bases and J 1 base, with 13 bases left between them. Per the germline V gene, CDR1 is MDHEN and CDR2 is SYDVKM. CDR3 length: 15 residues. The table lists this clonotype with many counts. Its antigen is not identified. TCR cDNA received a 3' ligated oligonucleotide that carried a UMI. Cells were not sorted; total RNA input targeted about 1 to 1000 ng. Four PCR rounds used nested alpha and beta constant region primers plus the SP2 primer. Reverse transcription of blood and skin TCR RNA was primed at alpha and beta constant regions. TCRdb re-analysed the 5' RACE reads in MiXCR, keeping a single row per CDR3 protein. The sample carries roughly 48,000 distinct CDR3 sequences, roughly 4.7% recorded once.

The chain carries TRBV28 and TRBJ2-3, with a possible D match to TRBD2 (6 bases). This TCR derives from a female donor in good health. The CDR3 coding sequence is TGTGCCAGCAGTGAGCCGGGACTCCGCACAGATACGCAGTATTTT. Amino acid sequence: CASSEPGLRTDTQYF.